A single sample gave rise to the 9 T cell receptor beta chains below, sequenced in a study of CD8+ T cells in alopecia areata. Investigators isolated RNA and reverse transcribed it into cDNA to act as the sequencing template. This table comes from immunoSEQ multiplex PCR, and its TCRdb copy is limited to in-frame clones, with some not included. The sample has about 200,000 clones, around two fifths seen once. Treatment here: oral pan-JAK inhibitor, 5-10 mg twice daily. The sequencing here drew on CD4+ T cells sorted from blood, taken at approximately week 30, from a patient treated with tofacitinib. Every receptor here comes from a human donor with alopecia areata.

This rearrangement joins TRBV11-2 to TRBJ2-4; maybe TRBD1 (6 bases). Germline loops: CDR1 SGHAT, CDR2 FQNNGV. The ends were cut back, 6 bases at V and 0 bases at J, with 12 bases in the middle. This CDR3 is built from 15 residues. CDR3 DNA: TGTGCCAGCAGGACCACACAGGGAGCCAAAAACATTCAGTACTTC. Protein: CASRTTQGAKNIQYF.

V is TRBV9 and J is TRBJ2-7; 10 bases map to TRBD2. Per germline, CDR1 SGDLS and CDR2 YYNGEE. The CDR3 extends over 15 amino acids. J was trimmed by 3 bases and V by 4 bases; bases with no gene match: 7. Here the CDR3 DNA reads TGTGCCAGCAGCCTCCGGACTAGCGGATACTACGAGCAGTACTTC. Its translation is CASSLRTSGYYEQYF.

V gene TRBV29-1 combines with J gene TRBJ2-7, with D uncertain. Per germline, CDR1 SQVTM and CDR2 ANQGSEA. The CDR3 runs to 11 residues. V lost 4 bases to trimming and J lost 5 bases, with 9 bases between them. The CDR3 region has the DNA TGCAGCGTTGTTCGAGGTAACGAGCAGTACTTC. Translating gives CSVVRGNEQYF.

The chain couples TRBV20-1 to TRBJ1-2; maybe TRBD1 (5 bases). The V gene lost 3 bases and the J gene lost 7 bases, with 9 bases spanning the gap. The CDR3 is 11 residues long. Looked up from germline, CDR1 is DFQATT and CDR2 is SNEGSKA (reference sequence). CDR3 sequence: CSARGETGYTF. CDR3 DNA: TGCAGTGCTAGGGGGGAGACTGGCTACACCTTC.

The chain couples TRBV11-1 to TRBJ1-2; D might be TRBD1 (5 bases). Germline CDR1 is SGHAT and CDR2 is FQDESV (reference sequence). The CDR3 runs 13 residues. Trimming left V 4 bases short and J 8 bases short, with 14 bases between. CDR3 protein: CASSYIQGWGYTF. The CDR3, as DNA: TGTGCCAGCAGCTACATCCAGGGTTGGGGCTACACCTTC.

The J gene is TRBJ2-7, the V gene TRBV5-1, with D hard to call. There are 13 residues in the CDR3. V shed 1 base and J shed 2 bases, with 7 bases lying between them. Germline CDR1 is SGHRS and CDR2 is YFSETQ. The CDR3 here is CASSLQETYEQYF. CDR3 nucleotide sequence: TGCGCCAGCAGCTTGCAGGAAACCTACGAGCAGTACTTC.

The sample holds a few counts of this clone. The CDR3 nucleotides read TGTGCCAGGGCGAGCCTGTCGGGCCCCAGGTCAGGTGAGCAGTTCTTC. Protein sequence: CARASLSGPRSGEQFF. The chain combines TRBV2 with TRBJ2-1; no definite D call. The length of the CDR3 is 16 residues. V was shortened by 9 bases and J by 9 bases, with 27 bases between the two germline ends. CDR1 SNHLY and CDR2 FYNNEI come from the germline V gene.

V is TRBV30 and J is TRBJ2-1; D is perhaps TRBD2 (6 bases). Trimming took off 1 base at V and 9 bases at J, with 16 bases between the two ends. This CDR3 has 14 amino acids. Germline V gene sequence: CDR1 GTSNPN, CDR2 SVGIG (reference sequence). The CDR3 region is CAWSARRDLGEQFF. The CDR3 DNA reads TGTGCCTGGAGTGCCCGGCGGGACCTTGGTGAGCAGTTCTTC.

The J gene is TRBJ2-6, the V gene TRBV27, with a possible D match to TRBD1 (7 bases). V was cut by 5 bases and J by 1 base, with 24 bases left in between. The CDR3 extends over 20 amino acids. Germline loops: CDR1 MNHEY, CDR2 SMNVEV (reference sequence). The CDR3, as DNA: TGTGCCAGCAGTACATTCTCCCCGCAGGGGGGTGGTTCTGGGGCCAACGTCCTGACTTTC. Its protein product is CASSTFSPQGGGSGANVLTF.